The 32 T cell receptor beta chains reported below all come from one sample, sequenced in a study of regulatory T cells in long-lasting Graves disease. Libraries of TCR beta came from iRepertoire HTBI primers plus Arm-PCR of CDR3 regions. TCRdb redid the calling of the multiplex PCR reads with MiXCR, one entry per CDR3 protein. Here the sample spans 440,000 or so distinct CDR3 sequences, about 15% being singletons. Noted time point: newly diagnosed GD, antithyroid drugs for less than 3 months. PBMC-extracted RNA yielded the TCR library. Separately, the same data were catalogued under a study of T cells in Graves' hyperthyroidism and ophthalmopathy.

The source material was peripheral blood mononuclear cells (PBMCs), sampled at new diagnosis, from a patient treated with antithyroid drugs. The source of these receptors is a woman in her 30s with Graves disease.

This clonotype was seen only a few times. V is TRBV6-1 and J is TRBJ2-5; the D gene is possibly TRBD2 (6 bases). The CDR3 totals 13 residues. Germline CDR1 MNHNS, CDR2 SASEGT. V gave up 3 bases and J gave up 7 bases, with 12 bases separating them. The DNA of the CDR3 is TGTGCCAGCAGTGATCTAGGGCGGGGGACCCAGTACTTC. Translation: CASSDLGRGTQYF.

Many counts were recorded for this clonotype. This chain links TRBV7-9 with TRBJ2-1; perhaps TRBD1 as D (5 bases). The J call may be wrong; the DNA end is better matched by TRBJ2-5. The germline gives CDR1 SEHNR, CDR2 FQNEAQ (reference sequence). The CDR3 is 16 amino acids. The chain's CDR3 is CASSPRAPLGQETQYF. In DNA, the CDR3 is TGTGCCAGCAGCCCCAGGGCACCTCTTGGTCAAGAGACCCAGTACTTC.

This clonotype showed up many times. The chain links TRBV28 to TRBJ1-2; TRBD1 is a possible D gene (5 bases). V lost 6 bases, J lost 0 bases, and 11 bases lay in between. The CDR3 loop spans 14 amino acids. In germline, CDR1 is MDHEN, CDR2 SYDVKM. Here the CDR3 reads CASSLGRANYGYTF. CDR3 DNA sequence: TGTGCCAGCAGCTTGGGACGGGCTAACTATGGCTACACCTTC.

The chain links TRBV30 to TRBJ2-3; TRBD2 matches 8 bases. The CDR3 has 15 residues. Looked up from germline, CDR1 is GTSNPN and CDR2 is SVGIG (reference sequence). V gave up 6 bases and J gave up 5 bases; unmatched junction bases: 13. CDR3 DNA sequence: TGTGCCTGTACTCCTGCCGGGACTAGAAGAGATACGCAGTATTTT. Translation: CACTPAGTRRDTQYF.

This clonotype appeared a few times. J is TRBJ2-3 and V is TRBV19; D may be TRBD1 (7 bases). Germline lookup yields CDR1 LNHDA and CDR2 SQIVND (reference sequence). The CDR3 sequence is 16 residues long. Trimming removed 5 bases at V and 2 bases at J, with 17 bases between. CDR3 nucleotide sequence: TGTGCCAGTAGTCTTGTGCAGGGGGGACTCACAGATACGCAGTATTTT. Translation: CASSLVQGGLTDTQYF.

This clonotype was counted at least ten times. The chain combines TRBV18 with TRBJ1-6; TRBD1 is a possible D gene (5 bases). Per germline, CDR1 KGHSH and CDR2 LQKENI. The CDR3 extends over 15 amino acids. The V and J ends lost 3 bases and 8 bases respectively, with 14 bases between them. The CDR3 loop is CASSPGQGGYSPLHF. CDR3 in DNA: TGTGCCAGCTCACCGGGGCAGGGTGGTTATTCACCCCTCCACTTT.

In this sample, this clonotype turned up a few times. V is TRBV5-1 and J is TRBJ2-1; no definite D call. Germline-derived CDR1 and CDR2 are SGHRS and YFSETQ. The CDR3 covers 15 residues. V was pared by 4 bases and J by 0 bases, with 11 bases between. Here the CDR3 reads CASSRESSSYNEQFF. Here the CDR3 DNA reads TGCGCCAGCAGCAGGGAATCCAGCTCCTACAATGAGCAGTTCTTC. The complete variable domain, with remaining parts taken from reference TRBV5-1 and TRBJ2-1, reads KAGVTQTPRYLIKTRGQQVTLSCSPISGHRSVSWYQQTPGQGLQFLFEYFSETQRNKGNFPGRFSGRQFSNSRSEMNVSTLELGDSALYLCASSRESSSYNEQFFGPGTRLTVL.

This clonotype was seen at least ten times. V usage is TRBV18 and J usage is TRBJ1-5; a weak D match, TRBD1 (6 bases). V was shortened by 5 bases and J by 3 bases, with 8 bases between the two germline ends. CDR1 and CDR2 (germline): KGHSH, LQKENI. CDR3 length: 13 amino acids. The CDR3 coding sequence is TGTGCCAGCTCATCAGGGGCCAATCAGCCCCAGCATTTT. Translating gives CASSSGANQPQHF.

V and J are TRBV27 and TRBJ2-1; 7 bases align to TRBD2. Germline assignment: CDR1 MNHEY and CDR2 SMNVEV (reference sequence). V was clipped by 2 bases and J by 2 bases; unmatched bases: 9. The CDR3 is 17 amino acids. For the CDR3, the DNA is TGTGCCAGCAGTTTAGCGGCTGGACTAGTCGCCTACAATGAGCAGTTCTTC. Amino acid sequence: CASSLAAGLVAYNEQFF.

At least ten counts were recorded for this clonotype. The V call is TRBV20-1, the J call TRBJ2-1; TRBD2 agrees at 14 bases. CDR1 DFQATT and CDR2 SNEGSKA come from the germline V gene (reference sequence). The CDR3 is 16 amino acids. The junction had 6 bases not matched to a gene; V was cut back by 8 bases and J by 0 bases. In nucleotides, the CDR3 is TGCAGTTCTGGACTAGCGGGAGGAGGCTCCTACAATGAGCAGTTCTTC. Translation: CSSGLAGGGSYNEQFF.

This clonotype was recorded at least ten times. The chain couples TRBV6-2 or TRBV6-3 to TRBJ2-1, with 11 bases that match TRBD2. Trimming at V came to 6 bases and at J to 7 bases, leaving 11 bases not matched to a gene. The CDR3 length is 16 residues. Looked up from germline, CDR1 is MNHEY and CDR2 is SVGEGT. DNA for the CDR3: TGTGCCAGCAGCCCCCCTTCTAGCGGGAGGCGAAATGAGCAGTTCTTC. This translates into CASSPPSSGRRNEQFF.

In its sample, this clonotype was seen many times. A junction boundary mismatches the germline segment, possibly from a read error. The V gene is TRBV5-1, the J gene TRBJ2-3; the D gene could be TRBD1 or TRBD2 (5 bases each). Germline values: CDR1 SGHRS, CDR2 YFSETQ. The CDR3 has 15 residues. Written as DNA, the CDR3 is TGCGCCAGCAGTTTGGGGGACCGAAGCACAGATACGCAGTATTTT. Its protein product is CASSLGDRSTDTQYF.

In this sample, this clonotype turned up many times. This rearrangement joins TRBV20-1 to TRBJ2-2; D is uncertain. Per the germline V gene, CDR1 is DFQATT and CDR2 is SNEGSKA (reference sequence). The CDR3 consists of 13 residues. V shed 1 base and J shed 1 base, with 4 bases lying between them. This CDR3 is CSARGENTGELFF. The CDR3 DNA follows: TGCAGTGCTAGAGGGGAGAACACCGGGGAGCTGTTTTTT.

This clonotype was found many times. The genes are TRBV28 and TRBJ1-3; D not certain. This CDR3 comprises 16 residues. The V end lost 1 base, the J end lost 0 bases, and 10 bases lay between the germline ends. Germline V CDR1 and CDR2: MDHEN, SYDVKM. CDR3 sequence: CASSLSTGFSGNTIYF. In nucleotides, the CDR3 is TGTGCCAGCAGTTTATCTACCGGATTCTCTGGAAACACCATATATTTT.

There are a few counts of this clonotype. The chain employs TRBV28 and TRBJ1-1, with D possibly TRBD1 on 6 matching bases. The germline gives CDR1 MDHEN, CDR2 SYDVKM. This CDR3 region has 12 residues. Trimming took off 7 bases at V and 5 bases at J, with 11 bases between the two ends. The CDR3 nucleotides read TGTGCCAGCAAGGGGGGGTTGACTGAAGCTTTCTTT. This codes for CASKGGLTEAFF.

This clonotype was recorded a few times. The chain joins TRBV12-5 to TRBJ2-4; 7 positions match TRBD2. The CDR3 length is 15 residues. The V gene's germline CDR1 is LGHNT and CDR2 FRNRAP. V dropped 1 base and J dropped 6; count of bases not matched to a gene: 6. CDR3 residues: CASGLGASGTNIQYF. CDR3 DNA: TGTGCTAGTGGTTTGGGGGCTAGCGGAACAAACATTCAGTACTTC.

This clonotype was observed many times. The chain uses TRBV12-3 or TRBV12-4 and TRBJ2-7, with 12 nucleotides matching TRBD1. V trimming: 3 bases; J trimming: 6 bases; junction bases outside the gene matches: 6. CDR3 length: 15 amino acids. CDR3 DNA sequence: TGTGCCAGCAGTTTCTTGGGACAGGGGGCTTCCGAGCAGTACTTC. The encoded protein is CASSFLGQGASEQYF.

This clonotype was picked up many times. The J gene is TRBJ2-7, the V gene TRBV3-1; D call uncertain. Germline V gene sequence: CDR1 LGHDT, CDR2 YNNKEL (reference sequence). Trimming shortened V by 4 bases and J by 0 bases, and 13 bases separated the two germline ends. This CDR3 is built from 15 residues. CDR3 DNA sequence: TGTGCCAGCAGCCCCGGTAGGGCCGGCTCCTACGAGCAGTACTTC. It codes for CASSPGRAGSYEQYF.

This clonotype has ten or more counts. V and J are TRBV29-1 and TRBJ2-7, with D hard to call. Trimming took 5 bases from V and 2 from J, leaving 10 bases between them. The CDR3 spans 12 residues. CDR1 is SQVTM, CDR2 ANQGSEA, per germline. CDR3 residues: CSVPGPTYEQYF. For the CDR3, the DNA is TGCAGCGTTCCCGGGCCAACCTACGAGCAGTACTTC.

This clonotype was seen a few times. CDR3 in amino acids: CATSLGSSGANVLTF. The CDR3 DNA reads as TGTGCCACCAGTTTGGGGAGCTCTGGGGCCAACGTCCTGACTTTC. J is TRBJ2-6 and V is TRBV24-1; D is possibly TRBD2 (5 bases). The CDR3 loop spans 15 amino acids. V gave up 6 bases and J gave up 0 bases, with 8 bases separating them. Germline V CDR1 and CDR2: KGHDR, SFDVKD.

This clonotype was seen repeatedly, ten times or more. This chain uses TRBV6-5 with TRBJ2-1, with TRBD2 matching over 9 bases. CDR1 is MNHEY and CDR2 is SVGAGI in the germline V gene. Germline trimming cut 4 bases from V and 3 bases from J; bases unmatched to any gene: 7. The CDR3 sequence is 16 residues long. Here the CDR3 reads CASSFMTSGDYNEQFF. The CDR3 region has the DNA TGTGCCAGCAGTTTCATGACTAGCGGAGACTACAATGAGCAGTTCTTC.

The chain has TRBV5-4 and TRBJ1-1; no reliable D call. Trimming removed 4 bases at V and 6 bases at J, with 10 bases between. This CDR3 is built from 12 residues. Germline V gene sequence: CDR1 SGHNT, CDR2 YYREEE (reference sequence). The chain's CDR3 is CASSLYGAEAFF. The CDR3 nucleotides read TGTGCCAGCAGCCTATATGGCGCTGAAGCTTTCTTT.

This clonotype has a single count. It differs at one base from a far larger clone, so likely a read error. The rearrangement links TRBV3-1 to TRBJ2-7; TRBD2 matches at 11 bases. With 4 bases clipped from V and 7 bases from J, the junction kept 6 bases outside the gene matches. The V gene's germline CDR1 is LGHDT and CDR2 YNNKEL (reference sequence). This CDR3 is 14 amino acids long. The CDR3 sequence: CASSLLAGGNEQYF. In DNA form, the CDR3 reads TGTGCCAGCAGCCTTCTAGCGGGAGGCAATGAGCAGTACTTC.

This clonotype has at least ten counts. The chain combines TRBV30 with TRBJ1-5, with D tentatively TRBD1 (5 bases). The V gene's germline CDR1 is GTSNPN and CDR2 SVGIG (reference sequence). The CDR3 has 16 amino acids. Trimming shortened V by 2 bases and J by 2 bases, and 16 bases separated the two germline ends. DNA for the CDR3: TGTGCCTGGAGTCCTCTAGGCCCGGGACGCAATCAGCCCCAGCATTTT. Its translation is CAWSPLGPGRNQPQHF.

Points on this clonotype: This may stem from a read error, because a much larger clone lies one nucleotide away. CDR3: CASRPTADTQYF. CDR3 nucleotides: TGTGCCAGCAGGCCCACCGCAGATACGCAGTATTTT. The J gene is TRBJ2-3, the V gene TRBV2, with D hard to call. The germline V and J ends were trimmed by 6 bases and 4 bases, with 8 bases remaining between them. The germline V gene encodes CDR1 SNHLY and CDR2 FYNNEI. The CDR3 sequence is 12 residues long.

This clonotype has more than one count but fewer than ten. Written as DNA, the CDR3 is TGTGCCAGCAGTTTATGGGGCGTTGGGAATCAGCCCCAGCATTTT. Its translation is CASSLWGVGNQPQHF. The gene calls are TRBV12-3 or TRBV12-4 and TRBJ1-5; maybe TRBD1 (5 bases). This CDR3 is 15 amino acids long. Deletions cut 2 bases from V and 4 bases from J, with 12 bases between.

The chain carries TRBV27 and TRBJ2-5; 8 bases agree with TRBD1. The CDR3 extends over 15 amino acids. The trim removed 7 bases at V and 1 base at J, leaving 8 bases unmatched. CDR1 and CDR2 (germline): MNHEY, SMNVEV (reference sequence). CDR3 sequence: CASTTLTGAQETQYF. The CDR3 DNA reads as TGTGCCAGCACCACTCTGACAGGGGCCCAAGAGACCCAGTACTTC.

This clonotype was observed a handful of times. The gene calls are TRBV27 and TRBJ2-7; weak D call: TRBD2 (6 bases). Germline lookup yields CDR1 MNHEY and CDR2 SMNVEV (reference sequence). V lost 6 bases to trimming and J lost 2 bases, with 17 bases between them. The CDR3 runs to 15 residues. CDR3 sequence (DNA): TGTGCCAGCAGCCCCGTTGGAGGGGCAGCCTACGAGCAGTACTTC. This translates into CASSPVGGAAYEQYF.

This sequence joins TRBV28 and TRBJ1-2, with D unresolved. With 2 bases removed from V and 5 bases from J, the gap between germline ends came to 12 bases. The germline V gene has CDR1 MDHEN and CDR2 SYDVKM. The CDR3 length is 14 residues. The CDR3 protein is CASSLPGFSYGYTF. The CDR3 DNA reads TGTGCCAGCAGTTTACCCGGGTTTAGTTATGGCTACACCTTC.

This clonotype was picked up many times. The V and J genes are TRBV7-9 and TRBJ2-2, with 7 bases aligning to TRBD1. Germline CDR1 SEHNR, CDR2 FQNEAQ (reference sequence). Trimming took 5 bases from V and 3 from J; bases not matched to a gene: 6. CDR3 length: 15 amino acids. The CDR3 nucleotides are TGTGCCAGCAGCCCGAGGACAGGCTACACCGGGGAGCTGTTTTTT. Amino acid sequence: CASSPRTGYTGELFF.

This chain links TRBV18 with TRBJ2-2; 9 bases map to TRBD1. Germline CDR1 and CDR2: KGHSH and LQKENI. V trimming: 6 bases; J trimming: 5 bases; junction bases outside the gene matches: 7. CDR3 length: 15 residues. The CDR3, as DNA: TGTGCCAGCTCCCCCAGGACAGGGGAAACCGGGGAGCTGTTTTTT. It yields the protein CASSPRTGETGELFF.

This clonotype was seen a handful of times. This chain joins TRBV27 and TRBJ2-5; 9 bases are a match to TRBD1. This CDR3 is 16 amino acids long. Germline CDR1 MNHEY, CDR2 SMNVEV (reference sequence). Trimming cost V 1 base and J 3 bases; bases outside gene matches: 6. CDR3 DNA: TGTGCCAGCAGTTTATATCGGACAGGGGTGAAAGAGACCCAGTACTTC. Protein product: CASSLYRTGVKETQYF.